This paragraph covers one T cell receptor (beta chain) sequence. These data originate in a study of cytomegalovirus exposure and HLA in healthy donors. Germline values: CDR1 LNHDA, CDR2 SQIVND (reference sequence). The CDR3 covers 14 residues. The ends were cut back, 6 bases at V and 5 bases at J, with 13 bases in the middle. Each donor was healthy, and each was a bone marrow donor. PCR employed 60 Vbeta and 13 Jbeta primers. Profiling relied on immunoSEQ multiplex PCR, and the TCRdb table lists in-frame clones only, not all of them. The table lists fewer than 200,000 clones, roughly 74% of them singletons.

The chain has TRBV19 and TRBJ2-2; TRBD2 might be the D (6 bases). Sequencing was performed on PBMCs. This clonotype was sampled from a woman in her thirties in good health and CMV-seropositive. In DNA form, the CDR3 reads TGTGCCAGTAGGTGGCCGGGGGAAACCGGGGAGCTGTTTTTT. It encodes CASRWPGETGELFF.